What follows describes a single T cell receptor beta chain. This record comes from a study of blood T cell repertoires in COVID-19. The V gene lost 4 bases and the J gene lost 6 bases, with 9 bases spanning the gap. The CDR3 is 12 amino acids. The germline gives CDR1 MGHDK, CDR2 SYGVNS. This table comes from immunoSEQ multiplex PCR, and its TCRdb copy is limited to in-frame clones, with some not included. The sample lists about 48,000 clones, roughly 82% occurring once. The source material was peripheral blood. The chain carries TRBV25-1 and TRBJ2-5, with D unresolved. The receptor's source is a man aged 35 to 55 with acute or convalescent COVID-19. The CDR3 here is CASSGLLQTQYF. The CDR3 nucleotides read TGTGCCAGCAGTGGGCTGTTACAGACCCAGTACTTC.